The 18 T cell receptor beta chains given below trace back to one sample, sequenced in a study of T cell repertoires in cytomegalovirus infection. TCRdb re-derived calls from the reads in MiXCR, one entry per CDR3 protein. The data show approximately 6,100 distinct CDR3 sequences, approximately 51% seen once. These TCRs' antigens remain unknown. Specimen: PBMCs, sequenced either directly or after in vitro stimulation (not recorded which). These receptors were obtained from a human donor in good health (CMV status not recorded). Some clones in this sample may be carry-over from other donors' samples.

CDR3 nucleotides: TGTGCCAGCAGATCCCCAGAACCGAACACTGAATATTTCTTT. Residues: CASRSPEPNTEYFF. This chain links TRBV6-6 with TRBJ1-1; unclear D gene. V dropped 6 bases and J dropped 13 bases, with 24 bases sitting between them. The CDR3 runs 14 residues. Germline CDR1 reads MNHNY; CDR2 reads SVGAGI (reference sequence).

A remark on this clonotype: The conserved phenylalanine or tryptophan normally closing the CDR3 is absent here, so this likely arose from a read error. The chain recombines TRBV7-8 with TRBJ2-7; D call uncertain. This CDR3 has 14 residues. CDR1 and CDR2 (germline): SGHVS, FQNEAQ. Here the CDR3 reads CASSLDPPGDDQYS. In DNA, the CDR3 is TGTGCCAGCAGCTTGGACCCCCCTGGCGACGATCAGTACTCC.

This clonotype was seen at least ten times. The V gene is TRBV7-2, the J gene TRBJ2-3, with TRBD2 as a possible D gene (6 bases). Trimming cost V 1 base and J 4 bases, with 9 bases left between them. Per germline, CDR1 SGHTA and CDR2 FQGNSA. The CDR3 extends over 14 amino acids. CDR3 bases: TGTGCCAGCAGCTTAGGCGGGAATTCAGATACGCAGTATTTT. Amino acid sequence: CASSLGGNSDTQYF.

The V gene is TRBV7-9, the J gene TRBJ2-2; D is unclear. The germline V gene has CDR1 SEHNR and CDR2 FQNEAQ (reference sequence). This CDR3 is built from 15 residues. Trimming shortened V by 0 bases and J by 2 bases, and 7 bases separated the two germline ends. The CDR3: CASSLAEVNTGELFF. Written as DNA, the CDR3 is TGTGCCAGCAGCTTAGCGGAAGTTAACACCGGGGAGCTGTTTTTT.

This clonotype has ten or more counts. The rearrangement joins TRBV12-5 to TRBJ1-5; the match to TRBD1 covers 10 bases. V lost 6 bases to trimming and J lost 0 bases; unmatched junction nucleotides: 11. CDR3 size: 18 residues. From germline, CDR1 is LGHNT and CDR2 FRNRAP. The CDR3 loop is CASGRPGQGIYSNQPQHF. The CDR3 bases are TGTGCTAGTGGCCGACCGGGACAGGGGATATATAGCAATCAGCCCCAGCATTTT.

The rearrangement links TRBV28 to TRBJ1-6; TRBD1 matches 7 bases. Germline assignment: CDR1 MDHEN and CDR2 SYDVKM. The CDR3 covers 14 residues. With 2 bases clipped from V and 7 bases from J, the junction kept 2 bases outside the gene matches. Written as DNA, the CDR3 is TGTGCCAGCAGTTTACTGGGACAGAATTCACCCCTCCACTTT. Translation: CASSLLGQNSPLHF.

This clonotype was picked up many times. No conserved phenylalanine or tryptophan is present at the end of the CDR3, so a read error is the likely explanation. The gene calls are TRBV7-2 and TRBJ2-7; D unclear. The CDR3 spans 14 residues. Trimming stripped 4 bases from V and 5 bases from J, with 15 bases between. Looked up from germline, CDR1 is SGHTA and CDR2 is FQGNSA. CDR3 DNA: TGTGCCAGCAGCTGTGACCCCCCTGGCGACGAGCAGTACTGC. This gives the protein CASSCDPPGDEQYC.

This clonotype was seen a few times. The chain combines TRBV12-3 or TRBV12-4 with TRBJ1-3; D not resolved. This CDR3 comprises 13 residues. V lost 8 bases to trimming and J lost 0 bases, with 8 bases between them. The CDR3 DNA is TGTGCCAGCTTCACAGCCTCTGGAAACACCATATATTTT. Encoded protein: CASFTASGNTIYF.

This chain's CDR3 is CASSQGQPGSQYF. The CDR3 bases are TGTGCCAGCAGCCAAGGACAACCGGGCTCGCAGTATTTT. The V and J genes are TRBV14 and TRBJ2-3; D unresolved. The V gene lost 1 base and the J gene lost 10 bases, with 12 bases spanning the gap. Looked up from germline, CDR1 is SGHDN and CDR2 is FVKESK. The CDR3 is 13 amino acids.

The chain carries TRBV18 and TRBJ2-7, with 8 bases that match TRBD1. The CDR3 is 16 residues long. The junction had 9 bases not matched to a gene; V was cut back by 4 bases and J by 1 base. CDR1 KGHSH and CDR2 LQKENI come from the germline V gene. In DNA form, the CDR3 reads TGTGCCAGCTCACACCCAACCGACAGGGGATCCTACGAGCAGTACTTC. Protein: CASSHPTDRGSYEQYF.

In regard to this clonotype: No conserved phenylalanine or tryptophan ends this CDR3, so it is likely a read error. The DNA is left out, because the CDR3 cannot be placed on it with certainty; the CDR3 is given as TCRdb lists it. CDR3: CASRRGQEKTFV. This chain joins TRBV25-1 and TRBJ1-4. A total of 12 residues make up the CDR3, ends included. The V gene's germline CDR1 is MGHDK and CDR2 SYGVNS.

This clonotype showed up many times. The conserved phenylalanine or tryptophan is not found at the CDR3 terminus, so this likely reflects a read error. The chain links TRBV7-8 to TRBJ2-7; D is tentatively TRBD1 or TRBD2 (5 bases each). The CDR3 length is 14 residues. V shed 4 bases and J shed 5 bases, with 15 bases lying between them. Germline V gene lookup returns CDR1 SGHVS and CDR2 FQNEAQ. CDR3 nucleotides: TGTGCCAGCAGCTGGGACCCCCCTGGCGACGAGCAGTACGGC. Translating it yields CASSWDPPGDEQYG.

This clonotype was counted only a few times. CDR3 nucleotides: TGTGCCAGCAGCCCCGGACCGGGGGGGTTCGCCAAAAACATTCAGTACTTC. This translates into CASSPGPGGFAKNIQYF. This sequence joins TRBV4-2 and TRBJ2-4, with TRBD2 identical over 8 bases. Germline V gene data show CDR1 as LGHNA and CDR2 as YNFKEQ. This CDR3 is built from 17 residues. The ends lost 4 bases at V and 1 base at J; junction bases unmatched: 9.

The table lists this clonotype with many counts. The chain is built from TRBV4-2 and TRBJ1-5; possible D gene TRBD1, 5 bases. CDR1 LGHNA and CDR2 YNFKEQ come from the germline V gene. V lost 0 bases to trimming and J lost 1 base, with 22 bases between them. The CDR3 covers 20 residues. CDR3 coding DNA: TGTGCCAGCAGCCAAGAAAGTGTAGTCGGCACCCCAGGGAGCAATCAGCCCCAGCATTTT. As protein: CASSQESVVGTPGSNQPQHF.

This clonotype was counted many times. The J gene is TRBJ2-7, the V gene TRBV28; D is ambiguous. Germline V gives CDR1 MDHEN, CDR2 SYDVKM. The CDR3 has 12 residues. Between the trimmed V and J ends, which lost 5 bases and 6 bases, there was a span of 11 bases. The CDR3 DNA is TGTGCCAGCAGTAAGGCTCCAGGCGAGCAGTACTTC. It codes for CASSKAPGEQYF.

Notes on this clonotype: An end of the junction does not agree with germline; a read error may underlie this. The rearrangement uses TRBV7-2 and TRBJ2-5; TRBD2 aligns across 10 bases. This CDR3 is built from 19 residues. Germline values: CDR1 SGHTA, CDR2 FQGNSA. CDR3 DNA: TGTGCCAGCGTCTTAAGAGGAGCTAGCGGGAGACCCGAAGGGGAGACCGAGTACTTC. This codes for CASVLRGASGRPEGETEYF.

The rearrangement joins TRBV6-8 to TRBJ2-5; TRBD2 aligns across 8 bases. The junction had 12 bases not matched to a gene; V was cut back by 2 bases and J by 7 bases. This CDR3 has 16 residues. Germline loops: CDR1 MNHGY, CDR2 SAAAGT. CDR3 sequence: CASSYGRAGAPRTQYF. The CDR3 coding sequence is TGTGCCAGCAGTTACGGTCGAGCGGGGGCCCCGCGGACCCAGTACTTC.

A word on this clonotype: A much larger clone differs by one base, so this may be a read error. The CDR3: CASSGDTPVDLQYF. The CDR3 bases are TGTGCCAGCAGCGGGGACACCCCTGTCGACTTGCAGTACTTC. V usage is TRBV7-8 and J usage is TRBJ2-7; TRBD1 is a possible D gene (6 bases). Between the trimmed V and J ends, which lost 5 bases and 9 bases, there was a span of 20 bases. In germline, CDR1 is SGHVS, CDR2 FQNEAQ. This CDR3 has 14 residues.